The clone carrying this T cell receptor (beta chain) was recorded at least ten times. Germline V gives CDR1 SGHRS, CDR2 YFSETQ. The germline V and J ends were trimmed by 4 bases and 0 bases, with 11 bases remaining between them. There are 15 residues in the CDR3. These data are taken from a study of read filtering for tumor transcriptome and immune sequencing. Molecular barcoded adaptors covering alpha/delta and beta/gamma chains were used on 400 ng RNA. TCRdb re-analysed the reads in MiXCR, keeping a single row per CDR3 protein. The sample carries roughly 93,000 distinct CDR3 sequences, about a fifth recorded once.

The TCR comes from a donor aged 40 or over with multiple myeloma. Source material: a population of CD138-negative cells sorted from bone marrow. The chain carries TRBV5-1 and TRBJ2-1; D might be TRBD1 (6 bases). For the CDR3, the DNA is TGCGCCAGCAGCAAGGACAGAAGCTCCTACAATGAGCAGTTCTTC. Translation gives CASSKDRSSYNEQFF.